The sequence of this T cell receptor beta chain was determined in a study of shared clonotypes between healthy human individuals. Background on the study: Each donor had three CD4 naive, three CD4 memory, two CD8 naive and one CD8 memory plate. Study-wide results and limits: Relative to clonotypes present in all four donors, those not shared had lower generation probabilities. Sequencing depth was expected to influence donor clonotype sharing. Few donors restricted represented genetic and exposure-history diversity.

Note on this clone: As yet, its antigen is unknown.

Germline trimming cut 6 bases from V and 8 bases from J; bases unmatched to any gene: 5. Germline V lookup: CDR1 LNHDA, CDR2 SQIVND (reference sequence). This CDR3 region has 13 residues. The assay was immunoSEQ multiplex PCR, and TCRdb's table has in-frame clones only and misses some. The sample records 2 million to 2.5 million clones, 90% to 96% being singletons. The J gene is TRBJ2-4, the V gene TRBV19, with 9 nucleotides matching TRBD1. The receptor was isolated from a man aged 18 to 30 in good health. Specimen: naive CD4+ T cells sorted from blood. Subset meaning: CD45RA+ positively selected. The CDR3 DNA is TGTGCCAGTAGGCCGGGACAGGGTTACATTCAGTACTTC. Protein: CASRPGQGYIQYF.